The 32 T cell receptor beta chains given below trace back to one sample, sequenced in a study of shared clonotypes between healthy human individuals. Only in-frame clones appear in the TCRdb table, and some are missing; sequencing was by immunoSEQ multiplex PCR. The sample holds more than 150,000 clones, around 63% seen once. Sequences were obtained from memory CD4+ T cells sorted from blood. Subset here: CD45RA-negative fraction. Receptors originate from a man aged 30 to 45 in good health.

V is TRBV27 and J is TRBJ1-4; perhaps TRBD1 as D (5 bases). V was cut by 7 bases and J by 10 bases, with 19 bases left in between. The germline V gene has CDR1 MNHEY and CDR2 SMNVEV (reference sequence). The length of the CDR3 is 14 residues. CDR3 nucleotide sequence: TGTGCCAGCAACAAGAACGGACATTCTGCAAAACTGTTTTTT. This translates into CASNKNGHSAKLFF.

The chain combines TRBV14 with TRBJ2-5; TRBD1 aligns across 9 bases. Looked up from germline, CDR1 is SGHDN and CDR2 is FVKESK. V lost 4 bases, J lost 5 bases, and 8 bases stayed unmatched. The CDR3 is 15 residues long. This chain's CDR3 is CASSLLGTGRETQYF. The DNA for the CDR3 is TGTGCCAGCAGCCTCCTCGGGACAGGGAGGGAGACCCAGTACTTC.

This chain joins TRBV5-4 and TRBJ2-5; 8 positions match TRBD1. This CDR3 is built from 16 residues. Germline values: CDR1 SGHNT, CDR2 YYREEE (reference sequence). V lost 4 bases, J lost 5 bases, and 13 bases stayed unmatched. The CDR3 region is CASSQPGQVAMETQYF. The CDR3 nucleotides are TGTGCCAGCAGCCAGCCGGGACAGGTTGCTATGGAGACCCAGTACTTC.

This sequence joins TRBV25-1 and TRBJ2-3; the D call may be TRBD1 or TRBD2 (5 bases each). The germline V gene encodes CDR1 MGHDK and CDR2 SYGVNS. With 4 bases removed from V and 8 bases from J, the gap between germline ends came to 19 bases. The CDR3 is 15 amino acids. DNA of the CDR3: TGTGCCAGCAGTGGTTTTCTGGGGGACGAAGGTACGCAGTATTTT. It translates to CASSGFLGDEGTQYF.

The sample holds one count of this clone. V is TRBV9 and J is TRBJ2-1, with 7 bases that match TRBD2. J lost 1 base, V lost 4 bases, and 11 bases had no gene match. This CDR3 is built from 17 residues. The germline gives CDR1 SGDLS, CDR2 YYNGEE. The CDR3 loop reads CASSPGGWRESYNEQFF. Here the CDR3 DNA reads TGTGCCAGCAGCCCCGGGGGTTGGCGGGAGTCCTACAATGAGCAGTTCTTC.

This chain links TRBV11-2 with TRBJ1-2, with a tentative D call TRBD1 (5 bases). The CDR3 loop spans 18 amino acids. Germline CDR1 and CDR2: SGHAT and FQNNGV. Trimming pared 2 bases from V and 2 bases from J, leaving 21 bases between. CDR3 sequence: CASSLTSRDGPLNYGYTF. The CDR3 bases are TGTGCCAGCAGCTTAACCTCCCGGGACGGCCCGTTGAACTATGGCTACACCTTC.

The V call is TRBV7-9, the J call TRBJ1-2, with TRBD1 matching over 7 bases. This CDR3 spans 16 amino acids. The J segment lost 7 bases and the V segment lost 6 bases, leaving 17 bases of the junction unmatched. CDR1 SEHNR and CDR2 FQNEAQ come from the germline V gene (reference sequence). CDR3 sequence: CASSLRLATGRGGYTF. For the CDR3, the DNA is TGTGCCAGCAGTCTCCGTCTCGCGACAGGGAGAGGTGGCTACACCTTC.

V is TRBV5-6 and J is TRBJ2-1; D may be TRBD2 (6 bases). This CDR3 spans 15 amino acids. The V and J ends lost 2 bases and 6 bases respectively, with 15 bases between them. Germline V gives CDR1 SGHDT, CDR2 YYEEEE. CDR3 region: CASSFDWTTLNEQFF. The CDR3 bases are TGTGCCAGCAGCTTTGATTGGACTACCCTCAATGAGCAGTTCTTC.

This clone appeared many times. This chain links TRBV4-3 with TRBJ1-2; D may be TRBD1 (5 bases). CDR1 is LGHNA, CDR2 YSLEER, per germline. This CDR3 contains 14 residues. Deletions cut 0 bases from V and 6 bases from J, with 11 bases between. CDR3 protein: CASSQDAGFNGYTF. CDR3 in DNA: TGCGCCAGCAGCCAAGATGCAGGGTTCAATGGCTACACCTTC.

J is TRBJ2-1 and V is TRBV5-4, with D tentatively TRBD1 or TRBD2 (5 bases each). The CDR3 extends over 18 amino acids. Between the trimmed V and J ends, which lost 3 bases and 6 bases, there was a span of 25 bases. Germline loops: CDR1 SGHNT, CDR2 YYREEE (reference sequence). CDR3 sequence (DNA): TGTGCCAGCAGCTATAAAATGGGGGTCGGAATTGCCACCAATGAGCAGTTCTTC. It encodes CASSYKMGVGIATNEQFF.

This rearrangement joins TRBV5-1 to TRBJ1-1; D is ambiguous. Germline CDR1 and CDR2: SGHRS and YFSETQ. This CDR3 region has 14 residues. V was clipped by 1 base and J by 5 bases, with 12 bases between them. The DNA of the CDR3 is TGCGCCAGCAGCTTGAGCACAGTGTCAACTGAAGCTTTCTTT. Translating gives CASSLSTVSTEAFF.

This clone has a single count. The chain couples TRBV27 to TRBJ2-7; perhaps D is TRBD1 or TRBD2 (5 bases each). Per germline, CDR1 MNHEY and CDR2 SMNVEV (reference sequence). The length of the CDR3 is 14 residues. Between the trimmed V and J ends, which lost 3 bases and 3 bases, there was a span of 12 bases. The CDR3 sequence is CASSFGGTNYEQYF. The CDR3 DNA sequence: TGTGCCAGCAGTTTTGGGGGAACGAACTACGAGCAGTACTTC.

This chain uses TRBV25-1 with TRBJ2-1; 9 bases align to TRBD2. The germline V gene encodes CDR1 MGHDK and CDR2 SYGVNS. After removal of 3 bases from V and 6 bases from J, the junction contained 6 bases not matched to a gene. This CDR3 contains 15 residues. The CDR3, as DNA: TGTGCCAGCAGTGACAGGAGCGGGAGGACCAATGAGCAGTTCTTC. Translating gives CASSDRSGRTNEQFF. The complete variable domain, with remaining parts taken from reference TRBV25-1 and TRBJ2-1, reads EADIYQTPRYLVIGTGKKITLECSQTMGHDKMYWYQQDPGMELHLIHYSYGVNSTEKGDLSSESTVSRIRTEHFPLTLESARPSHTSQYLCASSDRSGRTNEQFFGPGTRLTVL.

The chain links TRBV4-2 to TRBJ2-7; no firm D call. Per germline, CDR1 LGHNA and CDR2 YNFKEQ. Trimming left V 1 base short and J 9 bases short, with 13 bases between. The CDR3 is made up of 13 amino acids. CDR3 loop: CASSQAGKGGQYF. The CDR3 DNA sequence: TGTGCCAGCAGCCAAGCTGGGAAGGGTGGGCAGTACTTC.

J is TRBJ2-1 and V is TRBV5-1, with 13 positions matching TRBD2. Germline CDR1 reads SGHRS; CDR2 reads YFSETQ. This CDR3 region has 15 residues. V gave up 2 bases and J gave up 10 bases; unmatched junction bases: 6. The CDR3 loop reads CASSFDGTSGNEQFF. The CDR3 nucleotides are TGCGCCAGCAGCTTCGATGGGACTAGCGGGAACGAGCAGTTCTTC. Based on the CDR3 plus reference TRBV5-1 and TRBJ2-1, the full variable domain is KAGVTQTPRYLIKTRGQQVTLSCSPISGHRSVSWYQQTPGQGLQFLFEYFSETQRNKGNFPGRFSGRQFSNSRSEMNVSTLELGDSALYLCASSFDGTSGNEQFFGPGTRLTVL.

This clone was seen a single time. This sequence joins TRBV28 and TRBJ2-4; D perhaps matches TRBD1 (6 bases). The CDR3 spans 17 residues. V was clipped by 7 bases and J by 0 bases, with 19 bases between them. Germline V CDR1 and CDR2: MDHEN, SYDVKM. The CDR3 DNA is TGTGCCAGCACAACAAGAGACAGGAAGGTAGCCAAAAACATTCAGTACTTC. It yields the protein CASTTRDRKVAKNIQYF.

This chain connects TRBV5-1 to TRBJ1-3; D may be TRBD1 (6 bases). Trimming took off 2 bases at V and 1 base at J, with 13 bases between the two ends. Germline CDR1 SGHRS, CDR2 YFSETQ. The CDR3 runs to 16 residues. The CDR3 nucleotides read TGCGCCAGCAGCTTACGGACAGAAATGTCTGGAAACACCATATATTTT. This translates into CASSLRTEMSGNTIYF.

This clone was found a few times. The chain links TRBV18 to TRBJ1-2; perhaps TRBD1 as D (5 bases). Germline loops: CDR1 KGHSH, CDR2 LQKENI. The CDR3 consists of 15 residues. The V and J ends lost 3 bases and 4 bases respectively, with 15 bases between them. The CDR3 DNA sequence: TGTGCCAGCTCACCCTGGGACGGCACGGGCTATGGCTACACCTTC. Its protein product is CASSPWDGTGYGYTF.

CDR3 coding DNA: TGTGCCAGCAGACGTCTAGCGGACTCCTACAATGAGCAGTTCTTC. It encodes CASRRLADSYNEQFF. The chain combines TRBV7-8 with TRBJ2-1, with 7 bases matching TRBD2. The CDR3 spans 15 residues. V was clipped by 6 bases and J by 0 bases; unmatched bases: 5. Germline V gene data show CDR1 as SGHVS and CDR2 as FQNEAQ. Full variable domain (rest looked up from reference TRBV7-8 and TRBJ2-1): GAGVSQSPRYKVAKRGQDVALRCDPISGHVSLFWYQQALGQGPEFLTYFQNEAQLDKSGLPSDRFFAERPEGSVSTLKIQRTQQEDSAVYLCASRRLADSYNEQFFGPGTRLTVL.

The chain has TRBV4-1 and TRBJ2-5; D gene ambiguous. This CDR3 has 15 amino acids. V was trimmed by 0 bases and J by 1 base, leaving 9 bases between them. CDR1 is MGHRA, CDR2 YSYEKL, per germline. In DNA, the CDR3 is TGCGCCAGCAGCCAAGACCGGGCGAGCCAAGAGACCCAGTACTTC. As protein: CASSQDRASQETQYF.

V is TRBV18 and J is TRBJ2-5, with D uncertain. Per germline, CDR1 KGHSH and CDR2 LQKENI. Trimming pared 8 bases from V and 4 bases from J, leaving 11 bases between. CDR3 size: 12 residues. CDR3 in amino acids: CASAKPSETQYF. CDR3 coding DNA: TGTGCCAGCGCGAAACCCTCAGAGACCCAGTACTTC.

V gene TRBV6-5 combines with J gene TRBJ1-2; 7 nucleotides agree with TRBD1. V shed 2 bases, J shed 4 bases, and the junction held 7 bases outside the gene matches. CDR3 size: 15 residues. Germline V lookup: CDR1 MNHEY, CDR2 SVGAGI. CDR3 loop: CASSYADRPLYGYTF. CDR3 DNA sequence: TGTGCCAGCAGTTACGCGGACAGGCCCCTCTATGGCTACACCTTC.

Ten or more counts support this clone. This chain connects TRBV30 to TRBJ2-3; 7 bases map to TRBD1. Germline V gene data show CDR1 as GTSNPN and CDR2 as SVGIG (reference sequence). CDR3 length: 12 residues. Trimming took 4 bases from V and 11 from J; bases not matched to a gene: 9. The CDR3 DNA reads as TGTGCCTGGATTCCTTCAGGGGGAAGGCAGTATTTT. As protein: CAWIPSGGRQYF. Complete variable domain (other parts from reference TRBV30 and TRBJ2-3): SQTIHQWPATLVQPVGSPLSLECTVEGTSNPNLYWYRQAAGRGLQLLFYSVGIGQISSEVPQNLSASRPQDRQFILSSKKLLLSDSGFYLCAWIPSGGRQYFGPGTRLTVL.

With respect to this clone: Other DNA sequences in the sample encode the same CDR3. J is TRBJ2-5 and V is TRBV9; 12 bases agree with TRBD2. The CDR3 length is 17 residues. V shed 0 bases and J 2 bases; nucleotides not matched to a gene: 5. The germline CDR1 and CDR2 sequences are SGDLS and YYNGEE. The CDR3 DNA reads TGTGCCAGCAGCGTAGGGCTAGCGGGGGGGAAACAAGAGACCCAGTACTTC. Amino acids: CASSVGLAGGKQETQYF.

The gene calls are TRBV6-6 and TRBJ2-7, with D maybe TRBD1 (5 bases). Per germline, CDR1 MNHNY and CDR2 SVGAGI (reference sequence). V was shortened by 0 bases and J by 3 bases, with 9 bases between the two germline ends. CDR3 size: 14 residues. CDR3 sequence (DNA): TGTGCCAGCAGTTACTCGACAGCCTACTACGAGCAGTACTTC. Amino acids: CASSYSTAYYEQYF.

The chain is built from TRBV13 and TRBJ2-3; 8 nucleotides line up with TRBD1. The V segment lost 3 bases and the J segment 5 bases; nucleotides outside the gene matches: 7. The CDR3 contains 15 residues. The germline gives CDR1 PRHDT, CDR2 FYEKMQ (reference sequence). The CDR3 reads CASSFWRQGKDTQYF. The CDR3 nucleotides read TGTGCCAGCAGCTTCTGGCGACAGGGGAAAGATACGCAGTATTTT.

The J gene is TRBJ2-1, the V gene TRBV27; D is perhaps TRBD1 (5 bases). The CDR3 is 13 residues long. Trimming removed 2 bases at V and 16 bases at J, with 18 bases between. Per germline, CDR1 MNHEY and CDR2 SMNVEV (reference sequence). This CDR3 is CASSLQGRGMGFF. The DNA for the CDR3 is TGTGCCAGCAGTTTACAGGGAAGGGGCATGGGATTCTTC.

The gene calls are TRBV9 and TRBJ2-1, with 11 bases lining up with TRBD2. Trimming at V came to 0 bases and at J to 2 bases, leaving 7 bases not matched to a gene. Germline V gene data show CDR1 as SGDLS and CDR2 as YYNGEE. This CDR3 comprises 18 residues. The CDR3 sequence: CASSVANSGRVAYNEQFF. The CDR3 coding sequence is TGTGCCAGCAGCGTAGCTAATAGCGGGAGGGTAGCCTACAATGAGCAGTTCTTC.

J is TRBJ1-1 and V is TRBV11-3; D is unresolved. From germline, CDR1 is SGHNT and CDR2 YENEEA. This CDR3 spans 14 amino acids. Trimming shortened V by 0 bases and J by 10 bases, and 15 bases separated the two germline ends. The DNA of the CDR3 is TGTGCCAGCAGCTTAGATCACGGGTCGGGTAGAGCTTTCTTT. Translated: CASSLDHGSGRAFF.

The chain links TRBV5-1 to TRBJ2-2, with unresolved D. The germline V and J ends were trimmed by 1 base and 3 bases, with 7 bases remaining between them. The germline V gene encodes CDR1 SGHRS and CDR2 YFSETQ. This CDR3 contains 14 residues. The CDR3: CASSLLGYTGELFF. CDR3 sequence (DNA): TGCGCCAGCAGCTTGCTCGGCTACACCGGGGAGCTGTTTTTT. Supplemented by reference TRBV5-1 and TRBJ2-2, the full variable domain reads KAGVTQTPRYLIKTRGQQVTLSCSPISGHRSVSWYQQTPGQGLQFLFEYFSETQRNKGNFPGRFSGRQFSNSRSEMNVSTLELGDSALYLCASSLLGYTGELFFGEGSRLTVL.

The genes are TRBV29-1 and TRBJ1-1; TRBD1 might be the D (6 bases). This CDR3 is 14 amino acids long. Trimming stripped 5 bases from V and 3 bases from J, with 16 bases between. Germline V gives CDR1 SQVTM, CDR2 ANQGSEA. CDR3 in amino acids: CSVQQRGGDTEAFF. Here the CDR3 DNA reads TGCAGCGTTCAACAGAGGGGGGGGGACACTGAAGCTTTCTTT.

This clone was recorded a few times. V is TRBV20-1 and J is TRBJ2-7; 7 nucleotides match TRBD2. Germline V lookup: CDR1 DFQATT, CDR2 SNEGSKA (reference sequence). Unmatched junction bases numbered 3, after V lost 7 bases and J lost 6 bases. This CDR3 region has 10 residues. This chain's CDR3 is CSVAGVEQYF. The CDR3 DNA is TGCAGTGTGGCGGGGGTCGAGCAGTACTTC.